A single count supports the clone carrying this T cell receptor beta chain. Its matching antigen is unknown. The CDR3 is 11 amino acids. CDR1 is SQVTM, CDR2 ANQGSEA, per germline. V dropped 6 bases and J dropped 4 bases, with 7 bases sitting between them. TCRdb reanalysed the reads using MiXCR and keeps one entry per CDR3 protein. The sample has 85,000 to 120,000 distinct CDR3 sequences, approximately 15% seen once. These data belong to a study of T cell repertoires in cytomegalovirus infection. Study-level information: Public TCR beta signatures marked donors with CMV infection and the matching HLA.

Study results and caveats: Carriers of CMV plus the relevant HLA were identified by cumulative public TCR beta family frequency. HLA-C-restricted CMV clonotypes gave the most frequent clonotype in two of eight donors.

The material sequenced was PBMCs. The clonotype originates from a human donor in good health (CMV status not recorded). Some clones in this sample may be carry-over from other donors' samples. The J gene is TRBJ1-3, the V gene TRBV29-1; D is uncertain. The CDR3 DNA reads TGCAGCGTCCAGACAGGAAACACCATATATTTT. Amino acid sequence: CSVQTGNTIYF.